The present T cell receptor beta chain was sequenced within a study of T cell responses to AZD1222 COVID-19 vaccine. The CDR3 length is 16 residues. Between the trimmed V and J ends, which lost 5 bases and 2 bases, there was a span of 18 bases. Germline V CDR1 and CDR2: LNHDA, SQIVND (reference sequence). Profiled with immunoSEQ multiplex PCR; TCRdb holds only in-frame clones, not every one. The table records about 89,000 clones, about 82% of them present only once. V is TRBV19 and J is TRBJ1-2; a possible D gene is TRBD1 (6 bases). The origin of this receptor is an adult who received the AZD1222 COVID-19 vaccine. Sequenced here: peripheral blood, sampled 28 days after the second AZD1222 dose. The chain's CDR3 is CASSPLQGSVNYGYTF. The CDR3 bases are TGTGCCAGTAGTCCCCTACAGGGAAGCGTGAACTATGGCTACACCTTC. The complete variable domain, with remaining parts taken from reference TRBV19 and TRBJ1-2, reads DGGITQSPKYLFRKEGQNVTLSCEQNLNHDAMYWYRQDPGQGLRLIYYSQIVNDFQKGDIAEGYSVSREKKESFPLTVTSAQKNPTAFYLCASSPLQGSVNYGYTFGSGTRLTVV.